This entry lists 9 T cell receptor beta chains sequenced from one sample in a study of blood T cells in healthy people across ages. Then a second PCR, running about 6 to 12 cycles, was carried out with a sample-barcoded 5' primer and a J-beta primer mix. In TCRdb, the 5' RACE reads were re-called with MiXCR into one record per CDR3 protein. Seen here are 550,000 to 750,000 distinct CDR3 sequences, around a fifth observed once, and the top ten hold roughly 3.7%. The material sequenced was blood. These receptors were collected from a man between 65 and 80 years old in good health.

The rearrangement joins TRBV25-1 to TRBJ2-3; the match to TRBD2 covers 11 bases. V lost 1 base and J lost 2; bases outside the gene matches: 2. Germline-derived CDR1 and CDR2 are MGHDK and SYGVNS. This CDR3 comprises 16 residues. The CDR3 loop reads CASSELTSGNTDTQYF. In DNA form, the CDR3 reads TGTGCCAGCAGTGAATTGACTAGCGGGAACACAGATACGCAGTATTTT.

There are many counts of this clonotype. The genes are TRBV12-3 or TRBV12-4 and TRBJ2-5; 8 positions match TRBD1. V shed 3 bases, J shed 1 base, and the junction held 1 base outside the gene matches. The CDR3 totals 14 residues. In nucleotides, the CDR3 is TGTGCCAGCAGTTTCGGGACAGGCCAAGAGACCCAGTACTTC. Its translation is CASSFGTGQETQYF.

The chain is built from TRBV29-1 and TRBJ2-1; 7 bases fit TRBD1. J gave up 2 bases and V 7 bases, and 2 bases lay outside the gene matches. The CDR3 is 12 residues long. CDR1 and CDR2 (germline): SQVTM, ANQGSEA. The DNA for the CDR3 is TGCAGCGGGGGACAGACCTACAATGAGCAGTTCTTC. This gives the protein CSGGQTYNEQFF.

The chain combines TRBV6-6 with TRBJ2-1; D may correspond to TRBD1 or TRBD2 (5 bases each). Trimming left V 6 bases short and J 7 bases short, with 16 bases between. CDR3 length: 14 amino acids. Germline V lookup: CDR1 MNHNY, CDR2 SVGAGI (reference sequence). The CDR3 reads CASRNSGAANEQFF. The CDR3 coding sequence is TGTGCCAGCAGAAACTCCGGGGCTGCGAATGAGCAGTTCTTC.

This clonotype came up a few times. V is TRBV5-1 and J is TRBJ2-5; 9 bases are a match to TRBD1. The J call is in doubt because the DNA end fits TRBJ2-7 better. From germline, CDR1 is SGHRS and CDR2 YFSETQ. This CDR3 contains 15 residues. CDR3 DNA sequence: TGCGCCAGCAGCTTAGGGACAGGGATTTTCTACGAGCAGTACTTC. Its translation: CASSLGTGIFYEQYF.

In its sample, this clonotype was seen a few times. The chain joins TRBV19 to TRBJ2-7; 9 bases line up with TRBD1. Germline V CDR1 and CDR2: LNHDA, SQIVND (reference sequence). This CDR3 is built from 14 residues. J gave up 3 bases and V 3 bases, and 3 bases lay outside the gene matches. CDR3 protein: CASSIGTGRYEQYF. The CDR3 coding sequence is TGTGCCAGTAGTATCGGGACAGGGCGCTACGAGCAGTACTTC.

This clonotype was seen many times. The CDR3, as DNA: TGTGCCAGCAGCCATGCGGGGGGACCCACTGAAGCTTTCTTT. Encoded protein: CASSHAGGPTEAFF. J is TRBJ1-1 and V is TRBV12-3 or TRBV12-4; D might be TRBD1 (5 bases). The CDR3 is 14 amino acids. Between the trimmed V and J ends, which lost 6 bases and 4 bases, there was a span of 15 bases.

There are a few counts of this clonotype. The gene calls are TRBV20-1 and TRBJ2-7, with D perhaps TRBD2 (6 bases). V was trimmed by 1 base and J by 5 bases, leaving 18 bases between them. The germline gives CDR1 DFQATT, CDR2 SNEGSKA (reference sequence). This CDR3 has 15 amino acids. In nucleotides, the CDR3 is TGCAGTGCTAGAGGGCCGGGGGTTAGACCCCACGAGCAGTACTTC. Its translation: CSARGPGVRPHEQYF.

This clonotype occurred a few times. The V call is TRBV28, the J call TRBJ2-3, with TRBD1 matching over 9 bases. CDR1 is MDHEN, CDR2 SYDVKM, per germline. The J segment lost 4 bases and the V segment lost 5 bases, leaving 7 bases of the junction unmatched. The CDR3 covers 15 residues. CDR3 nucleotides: TGTGCCAGCAGTAACCACAGGGGGCACGCAGATACGCAGTATTTT. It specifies CASSNHRGHADTQYF.